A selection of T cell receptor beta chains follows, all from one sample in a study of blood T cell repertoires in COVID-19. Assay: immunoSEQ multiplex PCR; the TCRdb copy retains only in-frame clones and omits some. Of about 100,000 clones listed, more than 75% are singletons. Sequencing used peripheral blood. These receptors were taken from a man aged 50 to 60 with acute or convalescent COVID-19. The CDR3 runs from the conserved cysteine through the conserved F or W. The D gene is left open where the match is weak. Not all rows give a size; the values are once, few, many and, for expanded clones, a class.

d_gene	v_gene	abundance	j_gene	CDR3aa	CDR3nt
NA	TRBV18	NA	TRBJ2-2	CASSPPRGNANTGELFF	TGTGCCAGCTCACCACCTAGGGGAAACGCGAACACCGGGGAGCTGTTTTTT
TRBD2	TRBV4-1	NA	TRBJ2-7	CASSQDQVGLAGADEQYF	TGCGCCAGCAGCCAAGATCAGGTGGGACTAGCGGGAGCAGACGAGCAGTACTTC
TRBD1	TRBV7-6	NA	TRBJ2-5	CASSHSRQGGQETQYF	TGTGCCAGCAGCCATTCCAGACAGGGGGGGCAAGAGACCCAGTACTTC
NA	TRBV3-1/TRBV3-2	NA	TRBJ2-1	CASSHFVYNEQFF	TGTGCCAGCAGCCATTTTGTATACAATGAGCAGTTCTTC
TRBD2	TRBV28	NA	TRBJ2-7	CASREGRDEQYF	TGTGCCAGTCGGGAGGGCCGTGACGAGCAGTACTTC
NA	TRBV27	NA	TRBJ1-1	CASSLWGDDGTEAFF	TGTGCCAGCAGCCTGTGGGGGGACGATGGCACTGAAGCTTTCTTT
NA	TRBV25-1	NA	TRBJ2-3	CASSEWVGVEDTQYF	TGTGCCAGCAGTGAGTGGGTAGGGGTAGAAGATACGCAGTATTTT
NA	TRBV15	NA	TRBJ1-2	CATSSGVYNYGYTF	TGTGCCACCAGCAGCGGTGTCTATAACTATGGCTACACCTTC
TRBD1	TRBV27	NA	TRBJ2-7	CASSDRDSSYEQYF	TGTGCCAGCTCAGACCGGGACAGCTCCTACGAGCAGTACTTC
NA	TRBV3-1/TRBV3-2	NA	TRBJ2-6	CASSQGWQVRSGANVLTF	TGTGCCAGCAGCCAAGGTTGGCAGGTCCGCTCTGGGGCCAACGTCCTGACTTTC
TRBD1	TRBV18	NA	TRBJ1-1	CASQEQGKNTEAFF	TGTGCCAGCCAAGAACAGGGGAAGAACACTGAAGCTTTCTTT
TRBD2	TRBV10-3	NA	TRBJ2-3	CAISLAGGADTQYF	TGTGCCATCAGTCTAGCGGGAGGGGCAGATACGCAGTATTTT
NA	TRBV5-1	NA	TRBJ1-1	CASSLALNTEAFF	TGCGCCAGCAGCTTGGCTCTGAACACTGAAGCTTTCTTT
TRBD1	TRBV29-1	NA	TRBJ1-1	CSVKGAPTEAFF	TGCAGCGTTAAGGGGGCGCCCACTGAAGCTTTCTTT
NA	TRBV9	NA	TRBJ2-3	CASTSGMTATDTQYF	TGTGCCAGCACCTCGGGGATGACGGCCACAGATACGCAGTATTTT
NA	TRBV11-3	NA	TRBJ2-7	CASSSDREQYF	TGTGCCAGCAGCTCCGACAGAGAGCAGTACTTC
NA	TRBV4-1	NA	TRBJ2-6	CASRAIGDGANVLTF	TGCGCCAGCCGAGCCATAGGGGATGGGGCCAACGTCCTGACTTTC
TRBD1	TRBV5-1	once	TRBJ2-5	CASSRGGTGEGGTQYF	TGCGCCAGCAGCCGAGGGGGGACAGGGGAAGGTGGGACCCAGTACTTC
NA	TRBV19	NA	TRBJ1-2	CASSIPSAGNYGYTF	TGTGCCAGTAGTATCCCTTCGGCAGGCAACTATGGCTACACCTTC
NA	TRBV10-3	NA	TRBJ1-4	CAISESGSTNEKLFF	TGTGCCATCAGTGAGTCCGGTTCAACTAATGAAAAACTGTTTTTT
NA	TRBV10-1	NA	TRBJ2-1	CASSESPGQLNEQFF	TGCGCCAGCAGTGAGTCGCCCGGACAACTCAATGAGCAGTTCTTC
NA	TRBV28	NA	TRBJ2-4	CASSLQGATKNIQYF	TGTGCCAGCAGTTTACAAGGAGCAACCAAAAACATTCAGTACTTC
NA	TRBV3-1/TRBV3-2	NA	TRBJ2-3	CASSQGSGLADTQYF	TGTGCCAGCAGCCAAGGGTCTGGCCTGGCAGATACGCAGTATTTT
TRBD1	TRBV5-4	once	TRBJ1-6	CASSLKAGGYNSPLHF	TGTGCCAGCAGCTTAAAGGCAGGGGGCTATAATTCACCCCTCCACTTT
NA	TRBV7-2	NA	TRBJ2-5	CASSSRGRGGETQYF	TGTGCCAGCAGCTCTCGGGGGAGAGGTGGAGAGACCCAGTACTTC
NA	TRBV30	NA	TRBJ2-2	CAWKGDHRTGELFF	TGTGCCTGGAAAGGGGATCATCGCACCGGGGAGCTGTTTTTT
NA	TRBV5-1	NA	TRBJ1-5	CASSPGTQSNQPQHF	TGCGCCAGCAGCCCCGGGACACAGAGCAATCAGCCCCAGCATTTT
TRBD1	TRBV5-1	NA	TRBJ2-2	CASSWTGGYDTGELFF	TGCGCCAGCAGCTGGACAGGGGGCTACGACACCGGGGAGCTGTTTTTT
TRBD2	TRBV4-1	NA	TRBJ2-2	CASSPSRLAAGELFF	TGCGCCAGCAGCCCCTCGCGACTAGCGGCCGGGGAGCTGTTTTTT
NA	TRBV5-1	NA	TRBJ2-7	CASGATGNEQYF	TGCGCCAGCGGGGCTACAGGGAACGAGCAGTACTTC
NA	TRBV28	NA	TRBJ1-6	CASRQTGRAENSPLHF	TGTGCCAGCAGACAAACAGGGCGGGCGGAGAATTCACCCCTCCACTTT
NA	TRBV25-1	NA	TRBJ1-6	CASSESPGSPLHF	TGTGCCAGCAGTGAATCACCAGGCTCACCCCTCCACTTT
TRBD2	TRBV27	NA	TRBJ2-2	CASSLRTSGANTGELFF	TGTGCCAGCAGTCTACGGACTAGCGGGGCCAACACCGGGGAGCTGTTTTTT
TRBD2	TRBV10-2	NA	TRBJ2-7	CASTLGSGSKYEQYF	TGCGCCAGCACCCTAGGTAGCGGGAGTAAGTACGAGCAGTACTTC
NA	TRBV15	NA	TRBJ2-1	CATSRDPWENEQFF	TGTGCCACCAGCAGAGATCCCTGGGAGAATGAGCAGTTCTTC
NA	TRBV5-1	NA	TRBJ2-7	CASSLESGPTYEQYF	TGCGCCAGCAGCTTGGAAAGCGGACCGACCTACGAGCAGTACTTC
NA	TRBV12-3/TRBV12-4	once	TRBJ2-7	CASRRAYEQYF	TGTGCCAGCAGACGAGCCTACGAGCAGTACTTC
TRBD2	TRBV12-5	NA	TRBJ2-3	CASGLVRRGLAGPTDTQYF	TGTGCTAGTGGTTTGGTACGACGGGGACTAGCGGGGCCCACAGATACGCAGTATTTT
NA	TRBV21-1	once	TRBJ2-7	CASSETQREPSYEQYF	TGTGCCAGCAGCGAGACCCAACGGGAGCCCTCCTACGAGCAGTACTTC
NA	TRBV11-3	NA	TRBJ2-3	CASTGTRGTDTQYF	TGTGCCAGCACCGGGACTCGAGGGACAGATACGCAGTATTTT
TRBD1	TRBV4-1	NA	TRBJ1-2	CASSQENRQGGSYGYTF	TGCGCCAGCAGCCAGGAAAATCGACAGGGAGGTAGCTATGGCTACACCTTC
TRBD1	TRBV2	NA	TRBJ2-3	CASSELATGESTDTQYF	TGTGCCAGCAGTGAATTAGCGACAGGGGAGAGCACAGATACGCAGTATTTT
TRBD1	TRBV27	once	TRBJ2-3	CASSLSGTGAADTQYF	TGTGCCAGCAGTTTGTCCGGGACAGGGGCGGCCGATACGCAGTATTTT
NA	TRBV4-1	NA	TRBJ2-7	CASSEYDTVSEQYF	TGCGCCAGCAGCGAGTATGACACGGTTTCTGAGCAGTACTTC
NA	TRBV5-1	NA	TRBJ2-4	CASSPDRPEAKNIQYF	TGCGCCAGCAGCCCTGACAGGCCCGAAGCCAAAAACATTCAGTACTTC
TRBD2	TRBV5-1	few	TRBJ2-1	CASSLVAGVNNEQFF	TGCGCCAGCAGCTTGGTCGCGGGAGTCAACAATGAGCAGTTCTTC
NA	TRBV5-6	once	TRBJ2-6	CASSATWQSGANVLTF	TGTGCCAGCAGCGCGACTTGGCAGTCAGGGGCCAACGTCCTGACTTTC
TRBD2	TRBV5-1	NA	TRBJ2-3	CASSLDGRPTDTQYF	TGCGCCAGCAGCTTGGACGGGAGGCCCACAGATACGCAGTATTTT
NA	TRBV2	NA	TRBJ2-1	CASSGSGNYNEQFF	TGTGCCAGCAGTGGGAGTGGAAACTACAATGAGCAGTTCTTC
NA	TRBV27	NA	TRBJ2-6	CASSFNLSSGANVLTF	TGTGCCAGCAGTTTTAATCTCAGCTCTGGGGCCAACGTCCTGACTTTC
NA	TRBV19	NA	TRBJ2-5	CASSIDFAGSRKTQYF	TGTGCCAGTAGTATAGACTTTGCGGGGAGTAGGAAGACCCAGTACTTC
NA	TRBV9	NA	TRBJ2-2	CASSPYPQGGELFF	TGTGCCAGCAGCCCCTACCCACAGGGCGGGGAGCTGTTTTTT
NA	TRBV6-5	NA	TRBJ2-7	CAGQGSYEQYF	TGTGCCGGGCAGGGCTCCTACGAGCAGTACTTC
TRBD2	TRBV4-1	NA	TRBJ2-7	CASSQDLTSGNENSYEQYF	TGCGCCAGCAGCCAAGATCTGACTAGCGGGAACGAAAACTCCTACGAGCAGTACTTC